The 20 T cell receptor beta chains listed next were all sequenced from one sample in a study of blood T cell repertoires in COVID-19. Some clones are missing from TCRdb's copy, which holds only in-frame ones; the method was immunoSEQ multiplex PCR. This table has 170,000 or so clones, 85% to 90% appearing once. Sequencing was carried out using peripheral blood. The receptors here all came from a man in his forties with active or convalescent COVID-19.

The rearrangement joins TRBV3-1 (or the pseudogene TRBV3-2) to TRBJ2-3; 9 bases are shared with TRBD2. The V segment lost 0 bases and the J segment 1 base; nucleotides outside the gene matches: 8. Germline CDR1 and CDR2: LGHDT and YNNKEL (reference sequence). CDR3 length: 18 amino acids. The CDR3 nucleotides are TGTGCCAGCAGCCAAGATCCTGAGACTAGCGGCCGCACAGATACGCAGTATTTT. It yields the protein CASSQDPETSGRTDTQYF.

The V call is TRBV5-6, the J call TRBJ2-1; TRBD1 matches 7 bases. V dropped 4 bases and J dropped 4; count of bases not matched to a gene: 11. The germline gives CDR1 SGHDT, CDR2 YYEEEE. This CDR3 spans 16 amino acids. The CDR3 DNA reads TGTGCCAGCAGCGGGACGACAGGGAAGAGTTACAATGAGCAGTTCTTC. Its protein product is CASSGTTGKSYNEQFF.

The chain combines TRBV24-1 with TRBJ2-3, with 15 bases that match TRBD2. The germline V gene encodes CDR1 KGHDR and CDR2 SFDVKD. V was clipped by 9 bases and J by 8 bases; unmatched bases: 5. The CDR3 runs to 14 residues. CDR3 nucleotide sequence: TGTGCCACCGGACTAGCGGGGGGGCTCACTACGCAGTATTTT. Its translation is CATGLAGGLTTQYF.

The chain employs TRBV3-1 (or the pseudogene TRBV3-2) and TRBJ2-1; a possible D gene is TRBD2 (5 bases). Germline V gene lookup returns CDR1 LGHDT and CDR2 YNNKEL (reference sequence). With 4 bases removed from V and 8 bases from J, the gap between germline ends came to 15 bases. CDR3 length equals 14 residues. The CDR3, as DNA: TGTGCCAGCAGCCGAAAACTAGGTTTTGATGAGCAGTTCTTC. Its protein product is CASSRKLGFDEQFF.

The rearrangement links TRBV5-4 to TRBJ1-6; 8 positions agree with TRBD1. CDR1 and CDR2 from the germline V gene are SGHNT and YYREEE (reference sequence). This CDR3 contains 15 residues. The J segment lost 7 bases and the V segment lost 3 bases, leaving 6 bases of the junction unmatched. CDR3 sequence: CASSSPGQVNSPLHF. The CDR3 nucleotides read TGTGCCAGCAGCTCGCCGGGACAGGTGAATTCACCCCTCCACTTT.

The J gene is TRBJ2-2, the V gene TRBV11-3; D remains ambiguous. V lost 5 bases, J lost 3 bases, and 19 bases lay in between. There are 17 residues in the CDR3. From germline, CDR1 is SGHNT and CDR2 YENEEA. The CDR3 loop is CASSPPFPKADTGELFF. CDR3 coding DNA: TGTGCCAGCAGCCCACCCTTCCCTAAGGCGGACACCGGGGAGCTGTTTTTT.

V and J are TRBV5-4 and TRBJ2-7; tentatively, D is TRBD2 (6 bases). Trimming cost V 3 bases and J 9 bases, with 19 bases left between them. The CDR3 sequence is 14 residues long. The germline V gene encodes CDR1 SGHNT and CDR2 YYREEE (reference sequence). CDR3 nucleotides: TGTGCCAGCAGCTCGACTAGTGCCCCTTGGTGGCAGTACTTC. Translating it yields CASSSTSAPWWQYF.

This rearrangement joins TRBV28 to TRBJ2-7, with TRBD1 identical over 7 bases. CDR1 is MDHEN, CDR2 SYDVKM, per germline. Losses at the gene ends were 6 bases for V and 7 bases for J; bases not matched to a gene: 6. The CDR3 sequence is 12 residues long. CDR3 in DNA: TGTGCCAGCAGAACGGGACAGTCAGAGCAGTACTTC. It encodes CASRTGQSEQYF.

The gene calls are TRBV4-3 and TRBJ2-1, with 9 positions matching TRBD2. Losses at the gene ends were 0 bases for V and 8 bases for J; bases not matched to a gene: 8. The CDR3 runs 16 residues. The germline V gene encodes CDR1 LGHNA and CDR2 YSLEER. Here the CDR3 DNA reads TGCGCCAGCAGCCAAGACCTCGCGGGAGGGATAGATGAGCAGTTCTTC. This sequence encodes CASSQDLAGGIDEQFF.

The CDR3 loop is CASSHGQPATNEKLFF. CDR3 DNA: TGTGCCAGCAGCCACGGACAGCCTGCAACTAATGAAAAACTGTTTTTT. The chain combines TRBV5-4 with TRBJ1-4; the D gene is possibly TRBD1 (6 bases). The V gene lost 4 bases and the J gene lost 0 bases, with 13 bases spanning the gap. The CDR3 consists of 16 residues. CDR1 SGHNT and CDR2 YYREEE come from the germline V gene (reference sequence). Combining the CDR3 with reference TRBV5-4 and TRBJ1-4 gives the whole variable domain ETGVTQSPTHLIKTRGQQVTLRCSSQSGHNTVSWYQQALGQGPQFIFQYYREEENGRGNFPPRFSGLQFPNYSSELNVNALELDDSALYLCASSHGQPATNEKLFFGSGTQLSVL.

The chain couples TRBV5-1 to TRBJ1-1; D gene unclear. CDR3 length equals 16 residues. Germline-derived CDR1 and CDR2 are SGHRS and YFSETQ. The V end lost 0 bases, the J end lost 0 bases, and 12 bases lay between the germline ends. This CDR3 is CASSLVENRMNTEAFF. The DNA for the CDR3 is TGCGCCAGCAGCTTGGTGGAGAATCGTATGAACACTGAAGCTTTCTTT.

The chain joins TRBV5-1 to TRBJ1-6; 10 bases map to TRBD1. From germline, CDR1 is SGHRS and CDR2 YFSETQ. The ends lost 4 bases at V and 10 bases at J; junction bases unmatched: 8. CDR3 size: 15 residues. CDR3 coding DNA: TGCGCCAGCAGCGCGGGACAGGGGAATGGATCACCCCTCCACTTT. Translation: CASSAGQGNGSPLHF.

The chain recombines TRBV6-2 or TRBV6-3 with TRBJ1-2; D not certain. V was clipped by 5 bases and J by 3 bases, with 10 bases between them. There are 13 residues in the CDR3. The germline V gene has CDR1 MNHEY and CDR2 SVGEGT. CDR3 in amino acids: CASSTMRDYGYTF. The DNA of the CDR3 is TGTGCCAGCAGTACGATGCGGGACTATGGCTACACCTTC.

This clone is medium-sized. The genes are TRBV27 and TRBJ1-4; D perhaps matches TRBD1 (6 bases). The V end was cut by 2 bases, the J end by 5 bases, with 18 bases between. CDR3 size: 17 residues. Per the germline V gene, CDR1 is MNHEY and CDR2 is SMNVEV (reference sequence). The DNA for the CDR3 is TGTGCCAGCAGTTTAGTCTCAGTAGGGGGACGAAATGAAAAACTGTTTTTT. It specifies CASSLVSVGGRNEKLFF.

The chain joins TRBV3-1 (or the pseudogene TRBV3-2) to TRBJ1-3; D not resolved. V was shortened by 4 bases and J by 2 bases, with 12 bases between the two germline ends. CDR1 LGHDT and CDR2 YNNKEL come from the germline V gene (reference sequence). This CDR3 is built from 15 residues. This CDR3 is CASSRESGPGNTIYF. CDR3 nucleotide sequence: TGTGCCAGCAGCCGGGAAAGCGGTCCTGGAAACACCATATATTTT.

CDR3 DNA: TGTGCCACCAGTCAAGGAGAGCCTAGCACAGATACGCAGTATTTT. Protein sequence: CATSQGEPSTDTQYF. The J gene is TRBJ2-3, the V gene TRBV24-1; D gene ambiguous. This CDR3 is 15 amino acids long. V was cut by 6 bases and J by 0 bases, with 12 bases left in between. The germline gives CDR1 KGHDR, CDR2 SFDVKD.

The genes are TRBV2 and TRBJ1-4; 7 bases map to TRBD1. This CDR3 comprises 14 residues. Germline-derived CDR1 and CDR2 are SNHLY and FYNNEI. After removal of 6 bases from V and 2 bases from J, the junction contained 3 bases not matched to a gene. CDR3 region: CASRRGQTNEKLFF. The CDR3 DNA reads as TGTGCCAGCAGAAGGGGACAGACTAATGAAAAACTGTTTTTT.

The chain joins TRBV28 to TRBJ1-2; D unresolved. CDR1 and CDR2 from the germline V gene are MDHEN and SYDVKM. The CDR3 is 14 amino acids. V gave up 3 bases and J gave up 3 bases, with 11 bases separating them. The CDR3 reads CASSFGGSHYGYTF. The CDR3, as DNA: TGTGCCAGCAGTTTCGGAGGGTCACACTATGGCTACACCTTC.

This chain joins TRBV29-1 and TRBJ1-1; D not certain. Between the trimmed V and J ends, which lost 2 bases and 1 base, there was a span of 5 bases. CDR1 is SQVTM, CDR2 ANQGSEA, per germline. The CDR3 runs 12 residues. CDR3 bases: TGCAGCGTTGAAAGCGCGAACACTGAAGCTTTCTTT. It encodes CSVESANTEAFF.

The V gene is TRBV4-1, the J gene TRBJ2-1; D is perhaps TRBD1 (6 bases). The CDR3 is made up of 13 amino acids. Germline V gene lookup returns CDR1 MGHRA and CDR2 YSYEKL. The V gene lost 4 bases and the J gene lost 8 bases, with 12 bases spanning the gap. The CDR3 spells CASSPNRDDEQFF. The DNA for the CDR3 is TGCGCCAGCAGCCCGAACAGGGACGATGAGCAGTTCTTC.